These 12 T cell receptor beta chains were all obtained from the same sample, sequenced in a study of shared clonotypes between healthy human individuals. Repertoires were generated with immunoSEQ multiplex PCR, while TCRdb's copy carries only in-frame clones and drops some. The table has some 1,100,000 clones, more than 75% seen once. Sequenced input: memory CD4+ T cells from PBMCs. This sample's subset: CD45RA-negative fraction. These receptor sequences come from a man younger than 30 in good health. Some clones in this sample may be carry-over from other donors' samples.

The CDR3 loop is CASSQPGTATYEQYF. CDR3 DNA sequence: TGTGCCAGCAGTCAACCCGGGACTGCCACCTACGAGCAGTACTTC. J is TRBJ2-7 and V is TRBV28; TRBD2 is a possible D gene (6 bases). The CDR3 covers 15 residues. Between the trimmed V and J ends, which lost 5 bases and 2 bases, there was a span of 16 bases. Germline values: CDR1 MDHEN, CDR2 SYDVKM.

The sample holds one count of this clone. The CDR3 loop is CASSQDTGTETQYF. CDR3 nucleotides: TGCGCCAGCAGCCAAGATACAGGGACAGAGACCCAGTACTTC. The rearrangement links TRBV4-3 to TRBJ2-5; maybe TRBD1 (6 bases). Germline V CDR1 and CDR2: LGHNA, YSLEER. Trimming stripped 0 bases from V and 4 bases from J, with 9 bases between. The CDR3 has 14 amino acids.

This clone occurred once. V usage is TRBV7-9 and J usage is TRBJ2-2, with D perhaps assigned TRBD1 or TRBD2 (5 bases each). CDR3 size: 16 residues. Trimming removed 1 base at V and 4 bases at J, with 13 bases between. Germline V gives CDR1 SEHNR, CDR2 FQNEAQ (reference sequence). CDR3: CASSLGLPGTTGELFF. CDR3 bases: TGTGCCAGCAGCTTAGGGCTGCCTGGGACCACCGGGGAGCTGTTTTTT. The full variable domain, rest sourced from reference TRBV7-9 and TRBJ2-2, is DTGVSQNPRHKITKRGQNVTFRCDPISEHNRLYWYRQTLGQGPEFLTYFQNEAQLEKSRLLSDRFSAERPKGSFSTLEIQRTEQGDSAMYLCASSLGLPGTTGELFFGEGSRLTVL.

V gene TRBV7-2 combines with J gene TRBJ1-3; TRBD1 matches 8 bases. CDR3 length: 15 amino acids. CDR1 is SGHTA and CDR2 is FQGNSA in the germline V gene. Trimming removed 4 bases from V and 6 bases from J; junction bases left unmatched: 8. The CDR3 DNA follows: TGTGCCAGCAGCTCCAGGACAGGGAGGGAAAACACCATATATTTT. Its protein product is CASSSRTGRENTIYF.

This clone was found many times. The V call is TRBV6-6, the J call TRBJ2-3; a possible D gene is TRBD2 (6 bases). Between the trimmed V and J ends, which lost 2 bases and 1 base, there was a span of 10 bases. From germline, CDR1 is MNHNY and CDR2 SVGAGI (reference sequence). CDR3 length equals 15 residues. CDR3 in amino acids: CASSYPGGGTDTQYF. The DNA for the CDR3 is TGTGCCAGCAGTTACCCAGGAGGGGGCACAGATACGCAGTATTTT.

V usage is TRBV19 and J usage is TRBJ2-7; TRBD1 might be the D (5 bases). V lost 8 bases to trimming and J lost 2 bases, with 16 bases between them. The CDR3 totals 14 residues. CDR1 LNHDA and CDR2 SQIVND come from the germline V gene (reference sequence). CDR3 in DNA: TGTGCCAGTGGCAAGACAGCCGCGACCTACGAGCAGTACTTC. Translated, it gives CASGKTAATYEQYF. The whole variable domain, remainder taken from reference TRBV19 and TRBJ2-7, is DGGITQSPKYLFRKEGQNVTLSCEQNLNHDAMYWYRQDPGQGLRLIYYSQIVNDFQKGDIAEGYSVSREKKESFPLTVTSAQKNPTAFYLCASGKTAATYEQYFGPGTRLTVT.

The V gene is TRBV18, the J gene TRBJ2-2; D is possibly TRBD1 (5 bases). Germline-derived CDR1 and CDR2 are KGHSH and LQKENI. The CDR3 extends over 16 amino acids. V lost 4 bases to trimming and J lost 1 base, with 13 bases between them. The CDR3 region is CASSQTAQRNTGELFF. The CDR3 DNA reads TGTGCCAGCTCACAGACAGCCCAAAGGAACACCGGGGAGCTGTTTTTT.

The V gene is TRBV2, the J gene TRBJ1-4; unclear D gene. V lost 6 bases and J 6 bases, leaving 17 bases between the germline ends. Per the germline V gene, CDR1 is SNHLY and CDR2 is FYNNEI. The CDR3 has 15 amino acids. The DNA of the CDR3 is TGTGCCAGCAGCGGCAGACTCAATGGGGATGAAAAACTGTTTTTT. Translating it yields CASSGRLNGDEKLFF.

This chain links TRBV5-6 with TRBJ1-1; D gene uncertain. Germline V gene data show CDR1 as SGHDT and CDR2 as YYEEEE. The CDR3 runs to 12 residues. The V and J ends lost 4 bases and 3 bases respectively, with 7 bases between them. Written as DNA, the CDR3 is TGTGCCAGCAGCGATGTGGACACTGAAGCTTTCTTT. Protein sequence: CASSDVDTEAFF.

The chain employs TRBV7-8 and TRBJ1-1; no clear D. This CDR3 region has 14 residues. Germline CDR1 is SGHVS and CDR2 is FQNEAQ. V gave up 0 bases and J gave up 2 bases, with 7 bases separating them. The CDR3 is CASSLAAANTEAFF. In DNA, the CDR3 is TGTGCCAGCAGCTTAGCGGCAGCTAACACTGAAGCTTTCTTT.

The chain is built from TRBV7-8 and TRBJ2-7; 11 bases agree with TRBD1. CDR1 and CDR2 from the germline V gene are SGHVS and FQNEAQ. CDR3 length: 14 amino acids. V was clipped by 10 bases and J by 4 bases; unmatched bases: 9. Here the CDR3 DNA reads TGTGCCACCAGGACAGGGGGCGCGAGTTACGAGCAGTACTTC. Translation gives CATRTGGASYEQYF.

V is TRBV9 and J is TRBJ1-5; tentatively, D is TRBD1 (6 bases). Trimming shortened V by 4 bases and J by 3 bases, and 11 bases separated the two germline ends. CDR1 and CDR2 (germline): SGDLS, YYNGEE. CDR3 length: 14 amino acids. CDR3 sequence (DNA): TGTGCCAGCAGCCCCGGACAGTTCAATCAGCCCCAGCATTTT. This sequence encodes CASSPGQFNQPQHF.